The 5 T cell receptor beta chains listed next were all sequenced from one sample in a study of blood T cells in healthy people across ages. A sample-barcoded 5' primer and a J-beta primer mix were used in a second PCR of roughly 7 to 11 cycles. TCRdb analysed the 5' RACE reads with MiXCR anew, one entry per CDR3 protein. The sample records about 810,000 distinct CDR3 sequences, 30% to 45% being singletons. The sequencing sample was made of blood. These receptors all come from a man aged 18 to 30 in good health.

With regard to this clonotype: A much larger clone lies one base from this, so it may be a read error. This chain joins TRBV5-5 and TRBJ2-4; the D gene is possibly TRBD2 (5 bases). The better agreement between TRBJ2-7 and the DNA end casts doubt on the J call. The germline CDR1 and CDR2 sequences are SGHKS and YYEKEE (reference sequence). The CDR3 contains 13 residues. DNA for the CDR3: TGTGCCAGCCACGCAGCGGATACCAACGAGCAGTACTTC. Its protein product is CASHAADTNEQYF.

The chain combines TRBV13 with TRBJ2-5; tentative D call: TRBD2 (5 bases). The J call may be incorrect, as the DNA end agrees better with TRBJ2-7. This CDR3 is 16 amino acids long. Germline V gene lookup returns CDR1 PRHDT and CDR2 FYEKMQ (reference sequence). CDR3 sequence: CASSRESGLAHAEQYF. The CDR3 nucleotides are TGTGCCAGCAGCCGGGAATCGGGCCTAGCTCACGCCGAGCAGTACTTC.

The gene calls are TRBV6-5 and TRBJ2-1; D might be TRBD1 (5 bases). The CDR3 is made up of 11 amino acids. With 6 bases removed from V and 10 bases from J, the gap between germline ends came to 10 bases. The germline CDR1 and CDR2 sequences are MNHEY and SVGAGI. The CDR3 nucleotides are TGTGCCAGCAGGTCAGGGTGCGAGCAGTTCTTC. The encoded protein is CASRSGCEQFF.

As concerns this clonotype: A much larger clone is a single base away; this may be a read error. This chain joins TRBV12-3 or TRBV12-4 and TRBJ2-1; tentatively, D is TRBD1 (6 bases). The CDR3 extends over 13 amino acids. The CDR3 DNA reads TGTGCCGGCAGTCCATACACTACAGGGGAGCAGTTCTTC. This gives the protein CAGSPYTTGEQFF.

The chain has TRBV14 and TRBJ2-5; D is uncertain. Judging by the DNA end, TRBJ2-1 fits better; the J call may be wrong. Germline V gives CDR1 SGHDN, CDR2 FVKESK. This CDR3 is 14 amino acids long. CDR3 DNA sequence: TGTGCCAGCAGCCAAGTGCTGACACAAGAGACCCAGTTCTTC. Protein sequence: CASSQVLTQETQFF.